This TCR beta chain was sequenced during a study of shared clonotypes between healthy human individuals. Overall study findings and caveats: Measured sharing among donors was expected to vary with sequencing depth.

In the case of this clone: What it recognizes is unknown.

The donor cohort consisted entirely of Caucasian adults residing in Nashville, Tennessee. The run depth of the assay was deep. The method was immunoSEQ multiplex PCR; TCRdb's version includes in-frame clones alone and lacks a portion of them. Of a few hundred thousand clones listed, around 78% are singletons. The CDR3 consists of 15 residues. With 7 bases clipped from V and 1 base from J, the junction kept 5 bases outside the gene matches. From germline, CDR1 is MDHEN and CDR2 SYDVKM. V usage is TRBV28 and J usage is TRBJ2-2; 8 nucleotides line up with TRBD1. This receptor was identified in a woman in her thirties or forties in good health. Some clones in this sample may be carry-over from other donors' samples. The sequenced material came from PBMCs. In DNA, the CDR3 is TGTGCCAGCACCGGACAGGGTGGGAACACCGGGGAGCTGTTTTTT. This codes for CASTGQGGNTGELFF.